Presented here are 28 T cell receptor beta chains from one specimen sequenced in a study of T cells in Graves' hyperthyroidism and ophthalmopathy. Regions amplified from RNA transcripts were the TCR beta CDR3 regions. With the HTBI primer set, the TCR CDR3 went through a first round of RT-PCR. MiXCR, applied by TCRdb to the multiplex PCR reads, yields one record per CDR3 protein. This table holds hundreds of thousands of distinct CDR3 sequences, over 15% found once. Sequencing input: blood. These TCRs come from an older woman with Graves' ophthalmopathy.

This chain joins TRBV11-2 and TRBJ2-2; TRBD2 matches at 8 bases. The length of the CDR3 is 16 residues. V shed 4 bases and J 7 bases; nucleotides not matched to a gene: 11. Per the germline V gene, CDR1 is SGHAT and CDR2 is FQNNGV. The CDR3 sequence is CASSSGLAGIGGELFF. As DNA, the CDR3 is TGTGCCAGCAGCTCAGGACTAGCCGGAATAGGCGGGGAGCTGTTTTTT.

In this sample, this clonotype turned up many times. The genes are TRBV20-1 and TRBJ2-1; tentative D call: TRBD2 (5 bases). The germline V gene has CDR1 DFQATT and CDR2 SNEGSKA (reference sequence). CDR3 length: 14 amino acids. V lost 8 bases and J lost 0, with 14 bases in between. The CDR3, as DNA: TGCAGTATTAAGGAGGAGAGCTCCTACAATGAGCAGTTCTTC. Translating it yields CSIKEESSYNEQFF.

This clonotype was detected only once. The chain recombines TRBV27 with TRBJ1-1; D might be TRBD1 (5 bases). This CDR3 has 13 amino acids. Per germline, CDR1 MNHEY and CDR2 SMNVEV (reference sequence). V lost 5 bases to trimming and J lost 7 bases, with 14 bases between them. The CDR3 is CASSTTGTGEAFF. CDR3 sequence (DNA): TGTGCCAGCAGTACGACCGGGACTGGTGAAGCTTTCTTT.

This clonotype appeared many times. The chain joins TRBV5-1 to TRBJ1-1; D is ambiguous. V was shortened by 0 bases and J by 1 base, with 7 bases between the two germline ends. CDR1 and CDR2 from the germline V gene are SGHRS and YFSETQ. The CDR3 contains 14 residues. CDR3 region: CASSLERANTEAFF. The CDR3 DNA reads as TGCGCCAGCAGCTTGGAGAGGGCGAACACTGAAGCTTTCTTT.

This clonotype has at least ten counts. The gene calls are TRBV4-3 and TRBJ2-5, with D maybe TRBD2 (6 bases). The CDR3 runs 13 residues. V was pared by 0 bases and J by 6 bases, with 8 bases between. CDR1 LGHNA and CDR2 YSLEER come from the germline V gene. The CDR3 DNA is TGCGCCAGCAGCCAAGATGCGGGAAAGACCCAGTACTTC. Amino acid sequence: CASSQDAGKTQYF.

The sample holds many counts of this clonotype. The CDR3, as DNA: TGTGCCAGCAGCTTAGATGGTGGCGGGCTCTACGAGCAGTACTTC. Translated: CASSLDGGGLYEQYF. V is TRBV11-3 and J is TRBJ2-7; D might be TRBD2 (5 bases). V gave up 0 bases and J gave up 3 bases, with 12 bases separating them. Germline V gives CDR1 SGHNT, CDR2 YENEEA. This CDR3 contains 15 residues.

This clonotype was detected ten times or more. This chain uses TRBV29-1 with TRBJ2-7, with D hard to call. The CDR3 is 11 amino acids. Looked up from germline, CDR1 is SQVTM and CDR2 is ANQGSEA. Trimming cost V 5 bases and J 6 bases, with 11 bases left between them. As DNA, the CDR3 is TGCAGCGTTTTTTTATCCGCCGAGCAGTACTTC. It yields the protein CSVFLSAEQYF.

This clonotype was counted a few times. The CDR3, as DNA: TGTGCCAGCAGTGAAGGAACGTCTCTCTACGAGCAGTACTTC. This translates into CASSEGTSLYEQYF. J is TRBJ2-7 and V is TRBV6-1; no definite D call. In germline, CDR1 is MNHNS, CDR2 SASEGT. CDR3 length: 14 residues. Trimming removed 1 base from V and 3 bases from J, with 10 bases in between.

Ten or more counts support this clonotype. This rearrangement joins TRBV13 to TRBJ2-5; D is possibly TRBD2 (5 bases). CDR3 size: 13 residues. The germline V gene encodes CDR1 PRHDT and CDR2 FYEKMQ (reference sequence). Trimming took 6 bases from V and 5 from J, leaving 13 bases between them. The CDR3 DNA reads TGTGCCAGCAGTTTTAGCGTCGGCGAGACCCAGTACTTC. Residues: CASSFSVGETQYF.

This clonotype was detected many times. The chain couples TRBV6-6 to TRBJ1-2, with 9 bases aligning to TRBD1. Germline CDR1 and CDR2: MNHNY and SVGAGI (reference sequence). V lost 2 bases and J lost 6; bases outside the gene matches: 7. CDR3 size: 15 residues. CDR3 nucleotides: TGTGCCAGCAGTTACCAAACAGGGGGCGTCGATGGCTACACCTTC. It codes for CASSYQTGGVDGYTF.

There are many counts of this clonotype. J is TRBJ1-1 and V is TRBV28, with 8 bases identical to TRBD1. The V gene's germline CDR1 is MDHEN and CDR2 SYDVKM. Unmatched junction bases numbered 5, after V lost 4 bases and J lost 4 bases. The CDR3 extends over 14 amino acids. CDR3 residues: CASSWDDRGTEAFF. Here the CDR3 DNA reads TGTGCCAGCAGTTGGGATGACAGGGGCACTGAAGCTTTCTTT.

V and J are TRBV27 and TRBJ2-1; D is unresolved. V was trimmed by 7 bases and J by 8 bases, leaving 15 bases between them. Per the germline V gene, CDR1 is MNHEY and CDR2 is SMNVEV (reference sequence). This CDR3 is built from 13 residues. The CDR3 is CASNTVPSYEQFF. The CDR3 DNA follows: TGTGCCAGCAACACAGTCCCATCCTATGAGCAGTTCTTC.

There are many counts of this clonotype. The V call is TRBV28, the J call TRBJ2-3; either TRBD1 or TRBD2 may supply D (5 bases each). From germline, CDR1 is MDHEN and CDR2 SYDVKM. Trimming left V 3 bases short and J 8 bases short, with 15 bases between. The length of the CDR3 is 14 residues. The CDR3 nucleotides are TGTGCCAGCAGTTTTCGGGGCGGGTCAGGTACGCAGTATTTT. Translation gives CASSFRGGSGTQYF.

In this sample, this clonotype turned up once. The chain combines TRBV27 with TRBJ2-6; D not resolved. The V end was cut by 0 bases, the J end by 0 bases, with 6 bases between. Per the germline V gene, CDR1 is MNHEY and CDR2 is SMNVEV (reference sequence). The CDR3 has 16 residues. The CDR3 bases are TGTGCCAGCAGTTTATCTAAGTTCTCTGGGGCCAACGTCCTGACTTTC. Translated, it gives CASSLSKFSGANVLTF.

The sample holds many counts of this clonotype. The V and J genes are TRBV12-3 or TRBV12-4 and TRBJ2-7, with D uncertain. V lost 8 bases to trimming and J lost 2 bases, with 10 bases between them. The CDR3 is made up of 12 amino acids. This chain's CDR3 is CASGDDTYEQYF. In DNA form, the CDR3 reads TGTGCCAGCGGCGATGATACCTACGAGCAGTACTTC.

This clonotype was seen only a few times. The rearrangement joins TRBV7-8 to TRBJ1-2; 7 nucleotides match TRBD1. The CDR3 extends over 14 amino acids. V was clipped by 6 bases and J by 4 bases; unmatched bases: 8. Germline V CDR1 and CDR2: SGHVS, FQNEAQ. CDR3 nucleotide sequence: TGTGCCAGCAGAAGCCGGGACAGCGTCTATGGCTACACCTTC. This translates into CASRSRDSVYGYTF.

This clonotype came up many times. The CDR3, as DNA: TGTGCCAGCAGTTTCCGGGACAGCCGTCCCTACACCTTC. Its translation: CASSFRDSRPYTF. The J gene is TRBJ1-2, the V gene TRBV27, with 7 bases lining up with TRBD1. With V trimmed by 3 bases and J by 10 bases, 8 bases remained unmatched. This CDR3 is built from 13 residues. Looked up from germline, CDR1 is MNHEY and CDR2 is SMNVEV (reference sequence).

V gene TRBV9 combines with J gene TRBJ2-2, with D hard to call. V was cut by 4 bases and J by 2 bases, with 12 bases left in between. There are 15 residues in the CDR3. From germline, CDR1 is SGDLS and CDR2 YYNGEE. The CDR3, as DNA: TGTGCCAGCAGCCTAGGTGGTCTAAACACCGGGGAGCTGTTTTTT. As protein: CASSLGGLNTGELFF.

At least ten counts were recorded for this clonotype. V is TRBV27 and J is TRBJ2-1, with 10 positions matching TRBD2. V dropped 8 bases and J dropped 1; count of bases not matched to a gene: 8. Germline-derived CDR1 and CDR2 are MNHEY and SMNVEV (reference sequence). The CDR3 is made up of 16 amino acids. CDR3 coding DNA: TGTGCCAGCCAACAATCAGCGGGAGGGTCCTACAATGAGCAGTTCTTC. Protein product: CASQQSAGGSYNEQFF.

Remarks on this clonotype: A junction boundary mismatches the germline segment, possibly from a read error. V and J are TRBV10-3 and TRBJ2-2, with D unresolved. This CDR3 region has 17 residues. The germline gives CDR1 ENHRY, CDR2 SYGVKD. The CDR3 loop reads CTISESITFLNTGELFF. DNA for the CDR3: TGTACCATCAGTGAGTCGATAACCTTTTTGAACACCGGGGAGCTGTTTTTT.

This clonotype was detected a few times. The chain uses TRBV18 and TRBJ2-3; D remains ambiguous. CDR1 KGHSH and CDR2 LQKENI come from the germline V gene. V shed 0 bases and J shed 2 bases, with 9 bases lying between them. The CDR3 loop spans 15 amino acids. The CDR3 protein is CASSPPSRATDTQYF. Here the CDR3 DNA reads TGTGCCAGCTCACCACCGAGTCGTGCCACAGATACGCAGTATTTT.

This clonotype came up many times. A single base separates this from a much larger clone, so it may be a read error. The chain employs TRBV7-2 and TRBJ2-5, with D possibly being TRBD1 (6 bases). The germline V gene has CDR1 SGHTA and CDR2 FQGNSA. This CDR3 region has 14 residues. V lost 1 base, J lost 2 bases, and 8 bases lay in between. For the CDR3, the DNA is TGTGCCAGCAGCTTAGGCAGGGGACAAGAGACCCAGTACTTC. Encoded protein: CASSLGRGQETQYF.

The V and J genes are TRBV6-2 or TRBV6-3 and TRBJ2-2; 10 positions agree with TRBD2. The CDR3 contains 16 residues. Germline V CDR1 and CDR2: MNHEY, SVGEGT. Trimming took 6 bases from V and 0 from J; bases not matched to a gene: 4. Here the CDR3 DNA reads TGTGCCAGCAGACTCAGCGGGGGGGCGAACACCGGGGAGCTGTTTTTT. Residues: CASRLSGGANTGELFF.

This clonotype was recorded at least ten times. V and J are TRBV10-1 and TRBJ2-7; possible D gene TRBD1, 6 bases. V lost 2 bases to trimming and J lost 5 bases, with 16 bases between them. CDR1 is WNHNN and CDR2 is SYGVQD in the germline V gene (reference sequence). The CDR3 runs 15 residues. The CDR3 is CASSETGTDLDEQYF. The CDR3 coding sequence is TGCGCCAGCAGTGAGACAGGGACGGACCTGGACGAGCAGTACTTC.

The chain links TRBV12-5 to TRBJ2-2; TRBD1 matches at 7 bases. Trimming at V came to 6 bases and at J to 3 bases, leaving 4 bases not matched to a gene. This CDR3 comprises 14 residues. The germline gives CDR1 LGHNT, CDR2 FRNRAP. The CDR3 here is CASGQGYDTGELFF. CDR3 DNA sequence: TGTGCTAGTGGACAGGGGTACGACACCGGGGAGCTGTTTTTT.

The CDR3 nucleotides read TGTGCCAGCAGCGTAGCGACAGGTATGGGGTACGAGCAGTACTTC. This translates into CASSVATGMGYEQYF. The chain employs TRBV9 and TRBJ2-7; tentative D call: TRBD1 (6 bases). Germline CDR1 is SGDLS and CDR2 is YYNGEE. This CDR3 spans 15 amino acids. The ends were cut back, 0 bases at V and 4 bases at J, with 14 bases in the middle.

This clonotype showed up many times. The CDR3 coding sequence is TGTGCCAGCAGCTTAGGGCCCTCGCTCTATGGCTACACCTTC. As protein: CASSLGPSLYGYTF. The chain is built from TRBV7-2 and TRBJ1-2; no firm D call. Per the germline V gene, CDR1 is SGHTA and CDR2 is FQGNSA. V dropped 1 base and J dropped 4 bases, with 10 bases sitting between them. This CDR3 region has 14 residues.

This clonotype was detected only a few times. The rearrangement joins TRBV28 to TRBJ2-5, with D tentatively TRBD2 (6 bases). Germline values: CDR1 MDHEN, CDR2 SYDVKM. The CDR3 consists of 15 residues. V shed 6 bases and J shed 2 bases, with 16 bases lying between them. The CDR3 coding sequence is TGTGCCAGCAGGGGCGGGGTACAGCGGCAAGAGACCCAGTACTTC. This translates into CASRGGVQRQETQYF.